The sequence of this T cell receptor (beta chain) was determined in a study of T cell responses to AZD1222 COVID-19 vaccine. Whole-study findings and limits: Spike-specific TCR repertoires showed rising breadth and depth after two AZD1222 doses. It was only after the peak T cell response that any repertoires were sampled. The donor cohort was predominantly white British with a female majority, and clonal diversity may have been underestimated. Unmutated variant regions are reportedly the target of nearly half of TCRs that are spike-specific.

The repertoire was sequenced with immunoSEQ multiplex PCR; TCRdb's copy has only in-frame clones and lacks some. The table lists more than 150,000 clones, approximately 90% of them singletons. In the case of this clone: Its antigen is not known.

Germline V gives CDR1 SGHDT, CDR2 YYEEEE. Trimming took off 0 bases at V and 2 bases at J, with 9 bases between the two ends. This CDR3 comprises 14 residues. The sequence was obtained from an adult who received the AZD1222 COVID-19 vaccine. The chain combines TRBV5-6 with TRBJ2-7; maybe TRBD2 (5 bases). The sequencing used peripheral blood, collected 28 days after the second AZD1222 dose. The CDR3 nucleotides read TGTGCCAGCAGCTTGGGAGGGAGAACCTACGAGCAGTACTTC. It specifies CASSLGGRTYEQYF.